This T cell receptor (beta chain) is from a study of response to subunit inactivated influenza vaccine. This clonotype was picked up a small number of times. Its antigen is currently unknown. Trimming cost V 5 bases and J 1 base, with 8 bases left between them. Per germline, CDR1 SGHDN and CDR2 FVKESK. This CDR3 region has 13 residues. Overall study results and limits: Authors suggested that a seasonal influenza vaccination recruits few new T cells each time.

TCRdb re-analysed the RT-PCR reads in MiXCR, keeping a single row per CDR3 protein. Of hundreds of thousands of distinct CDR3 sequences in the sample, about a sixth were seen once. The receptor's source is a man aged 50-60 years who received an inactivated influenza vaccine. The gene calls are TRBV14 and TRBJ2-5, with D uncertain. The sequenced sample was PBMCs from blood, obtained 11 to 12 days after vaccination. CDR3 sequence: CASSSQRQETQYF. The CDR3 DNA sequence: TGTGCCAGCAGCTCCCAGCGCCAAGAGACCCAGTACTTC.